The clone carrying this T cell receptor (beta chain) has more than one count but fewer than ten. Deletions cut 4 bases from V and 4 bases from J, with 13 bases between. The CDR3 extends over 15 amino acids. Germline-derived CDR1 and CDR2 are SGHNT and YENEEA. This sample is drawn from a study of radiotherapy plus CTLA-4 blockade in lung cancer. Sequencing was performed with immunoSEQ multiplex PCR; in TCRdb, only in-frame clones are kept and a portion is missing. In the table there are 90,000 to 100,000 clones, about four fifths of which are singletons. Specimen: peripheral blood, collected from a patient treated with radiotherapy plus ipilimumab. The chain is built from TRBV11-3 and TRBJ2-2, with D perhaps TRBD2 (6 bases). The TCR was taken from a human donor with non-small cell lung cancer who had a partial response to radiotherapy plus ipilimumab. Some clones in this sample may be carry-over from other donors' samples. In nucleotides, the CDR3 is TGTGCCAGCAGCTACCTGGTCGGGGGCACCGGGGAGCTGTTTTTT. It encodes CASSYLVGGTGELFF.